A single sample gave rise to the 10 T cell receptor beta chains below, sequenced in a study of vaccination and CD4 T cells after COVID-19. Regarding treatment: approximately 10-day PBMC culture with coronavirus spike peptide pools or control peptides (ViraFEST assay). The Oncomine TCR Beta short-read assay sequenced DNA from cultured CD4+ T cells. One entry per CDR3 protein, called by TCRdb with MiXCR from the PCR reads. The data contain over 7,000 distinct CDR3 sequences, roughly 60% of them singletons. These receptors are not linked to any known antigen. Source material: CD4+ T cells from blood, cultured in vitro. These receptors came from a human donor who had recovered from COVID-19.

CDR3 DNA sequence: TGTGCCTGGAGGGCACGGACCTCCTATAATTCACCCCTCCACTTT. Its protein is CAWRARTSYNSPLHF. The V gene is TRBV30, the J gene TRBJ1-6, with D hard to call. Germline loops: CDR1 GTSNPN, CDR2 SVGIG (reference sequence). The CDR3 sequence is 15 residues long. Deletions cut 3 bases from V and 0 bases from J, with 9 bases between.

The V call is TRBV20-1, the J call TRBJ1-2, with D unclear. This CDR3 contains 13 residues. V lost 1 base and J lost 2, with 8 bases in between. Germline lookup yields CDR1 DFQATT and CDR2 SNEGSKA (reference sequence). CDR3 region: CSARAYQNYGYTF. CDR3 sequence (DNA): TGCAGTGCTAGAGCGTATCAGAACTATGGCTACACCTTC.

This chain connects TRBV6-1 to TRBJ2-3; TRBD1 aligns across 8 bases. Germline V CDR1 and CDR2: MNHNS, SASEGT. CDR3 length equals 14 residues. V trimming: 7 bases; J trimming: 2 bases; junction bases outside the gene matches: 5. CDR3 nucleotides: TGTGCCAGCACCTGGGACAGGTTCACAGATACGCAGTATTTT. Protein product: CASTWDRFTDTQYF.

CDR3 loop: CSAREARGGGPRETQYF. The CDR3 coding sequence is TGCAGTGCTAGAGAGGCCCGCGGGGGAGGGCCCCGAGAGACCCAGTACTTC. The rearrangement joins TRBV20-1 to TRBJ2-5; 7 positions agree with TRBD2. Trimming cost V 0 bases and J 4 bases; bases outside gene matches: 14. This CDR3 region has 17 residues. Germline V gene data show CDR1 as DFQATT and CDR2 as SNEGSKA (reference sequence).

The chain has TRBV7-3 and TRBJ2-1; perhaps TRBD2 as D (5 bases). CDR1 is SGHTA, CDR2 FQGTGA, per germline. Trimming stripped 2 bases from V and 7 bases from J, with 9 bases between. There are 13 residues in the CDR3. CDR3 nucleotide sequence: TGTGCCAGCAGCTTATCTAGCTTAAATGAGCAGTTCTTC. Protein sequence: CASSLSSLNEQFF.

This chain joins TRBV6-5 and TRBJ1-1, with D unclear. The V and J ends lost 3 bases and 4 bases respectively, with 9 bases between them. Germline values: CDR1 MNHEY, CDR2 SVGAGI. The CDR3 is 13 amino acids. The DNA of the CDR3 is TGTGCCAGCAGTTATTTGGGGAGCACTGAAGCTTTCTTT. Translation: CASSYLGSTEAFF.

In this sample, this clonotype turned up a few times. CDR3 nucleotides: TGTGCCAGCAGTTTCAGGACGACGACAGGGGTGGGCGAGACCCAGTACTTC. This codes for CASSFRTTTGVGETQYF. This chain uses TRBV12-3 or TRBV12-4 with TRBJ2-5; 8 bases are shared with TRBD1. This CDR3 has 17 residues. The J segment lost 5 bases and the V segment lost 3 bases, leaving 14 bases of the junction unmatched.

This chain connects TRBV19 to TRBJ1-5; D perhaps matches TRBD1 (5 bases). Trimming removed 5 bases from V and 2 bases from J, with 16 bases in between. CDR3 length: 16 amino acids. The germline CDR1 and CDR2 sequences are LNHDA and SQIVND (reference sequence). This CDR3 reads CASSQSGRHGNQPQHF. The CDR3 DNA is TGTGCCAGTAGTCAATCAGGGCGTCATGGCAATCAGCCCCAGCATTTT.

The CDR3 DNA is TGCAGTGCTAGACCATGGAACACTGAAGCTTTCTTT. Its translation: CSARPWNTEAFF. This sequence joins TRBV20-1 and TRBJ1-1; D is unclear. V dropped 2 bases and J dropped 1 base, with 5 bases sitting between them. The CDR3 spans 12 residues. The germline gives CDR1 DFQATT, CDR2 SNEGSKA (reference sequence).

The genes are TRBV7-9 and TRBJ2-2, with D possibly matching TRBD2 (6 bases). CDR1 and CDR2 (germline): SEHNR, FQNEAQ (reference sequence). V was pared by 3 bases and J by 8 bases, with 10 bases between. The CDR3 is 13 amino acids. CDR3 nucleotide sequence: TGTGCCAGCAGCTTTTACGGGAGAGGGGAGCTGTTTTTT. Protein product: CASSFYGRGELFF.